This TCR beta chain was identified in a study of technical replicates of blood from a handful of donors. The CDR3 totals 15 residues. V shed 0 bases, J shed 11 bases, and the junction held 11 bases outside the gene matches. Germline V gene sequence: CDR1 MNHEY, CDR2 SVGAGI. Some clones are missing from TCRdb's copy, which holds only in-frame ones; the method was immunoSEQ multiplex PCR. The repertoire holds 50,000 to 70,000 clones, 91% seen once, with 3.5% to 5% in the top ten. The receptor was isolated from a human donor in good health. Some clones in this sample may be carry-over from other donors' samples. Sequencing was performed on PBMCs. The chain joins TRBV6-5 to TRBJ1-2, with 8 bases matching TRBD1. The CDR3 nucleotides are TGTGCCAGCAGTTACTCGCAGGGGGCTAGAGAAAGGTACACCTTC. As protein: CASSYSQGARERYTF.